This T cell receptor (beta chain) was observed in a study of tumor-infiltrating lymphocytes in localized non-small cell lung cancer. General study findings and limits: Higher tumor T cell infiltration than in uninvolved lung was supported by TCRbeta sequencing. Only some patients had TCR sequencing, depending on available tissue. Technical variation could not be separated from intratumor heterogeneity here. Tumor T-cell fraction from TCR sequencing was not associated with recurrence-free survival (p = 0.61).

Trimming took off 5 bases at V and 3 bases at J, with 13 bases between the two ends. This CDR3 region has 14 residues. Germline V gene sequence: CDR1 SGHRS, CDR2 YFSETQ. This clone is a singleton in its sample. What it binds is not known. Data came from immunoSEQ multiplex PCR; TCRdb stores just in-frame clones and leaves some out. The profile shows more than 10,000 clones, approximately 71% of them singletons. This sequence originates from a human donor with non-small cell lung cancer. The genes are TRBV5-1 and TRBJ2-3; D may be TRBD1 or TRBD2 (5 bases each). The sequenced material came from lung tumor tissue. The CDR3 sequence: CASSTGTQTDTQYF. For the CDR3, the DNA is TGCGCCAGCAGTACCGGGACCCAAACAGATACGCAGTATTTT.